A selection of T cell receptor beta chains follows, all from one sample in a study of blood T cell repertoires in COVID-19. Libraries were prepared by immunoSEQ multiplex PCR; TCRdb keeps only in-frame clonotypes and omits some of them. The table records some 57,000 clones, roughly four fifths of them present only once. Sequencing was done on a sample of peripheral blood. These receptors originate from a man aged 80 or over with COVID-19, enrolled during active disease. Each CDR3 is given with its conserved first and last residue. The D gene is left open where the match is weak. Size tells how often a clone was seen (once, few, many) or the class of an expanded clone, and some rows leave it out.

>-|15|TRBV19|TRBD2|TRBJ2-1
TGTGCCAGTACCCGGACTAGCGGGAGTGTGAATGAGCAGTTCTTC
CASTRTSGSVNEQFF
>-|14|TRBV15|TRBD1|TRBJ1-2
TGTGCCACCAGCAGAGTCAGGGGGCCGACGGGCTACACCTTC
CATSRVRGPTGYTF
>few|14|TRBV7-9|-|TRBJ1-6
TGTGCCAGCAGCTTTGGACAGTCGTATTCACCCCTCCACTTT
CASSFGQSYSPLHF
>-|14|TRBV3-1/TRBV3-2|-|TRBJ1-6
TGTGCCAGCAGCCAGGGGAGGTTAGGTTCACCCCTCCACTTT
CASSQGRLGSPLHF
>-|14|TRBV2|-|TRBJ1-2
TGTGCCAGCAGTGAAGGGGGAGGGCTCTTGGGCTACACCTTC
CASSEGGGLLGYTF
>-|15|TRBV5-1|-|TRBJ2-1
TGCGCCAGCAGCCGAAGTACCGGCTCCTACAATGAGCAGTTCTTC
CASSRSTGSYNEQFF
>-|14|TRBV29-1|-|TRBJ1-4
TGCAGCGTTGACTCGGGCGGGTCTAATGAAAAACTGTTTTTT
CSVDSGGSNEKLFF
>-|14|TRBV7-2|-|TRBJ1-5
TGTGCCAGCAGCTTACTTTCCCCCCGTCAGCCCCAGCATTTT
CASSLLSPRQPQHF
>-|13|TRBV19|TRBD1|TRBJ2-7
TGTGCCAGTAGTAGGGACAGGTTCTACGAGCAGTACTTC
CASSRDRFYEQYF
>-|14|TRBV7-2|-|TRBJ2-5
TGTGCCAGCAGCCGGGGACTCCAACGGGAGACCCAGTACTTC
CASSRGLQRETQYF
>few|15|TRBV28|-|TRBJ1-5
TGTGCCAGCAGTTTTGGACAGACTCCGAATCAGCCCCAGCATTTT
CASSFGQTPNQPQHF
>-|12|TRBV18|-|TRBJ2-7
TGTGCCAGCTCACCCCCTTCTTACGAGCAGTACTTC
CASSPPSYEQYF
>once|15|TRBV6-6|TRBD1|TRBJ1-5
TGTGCCAGCAGTTCCGGGACAGGGGTGTACCAGCCCCAGCATTTT
CASSSGTGVYQPQHF
>-|18|TRBV4-3|-|TRBJ2-1
TGCGCCAGCAGCCAAGACCCCAGGGGAACCAGCTCCTACAATGAGCAGTTCTTC
CASSQDPRGTSSYNEQFF
>-|15|TRBV28|TRBD1|TRBJ1-5
TGTGCCAGCAGTTTAAATCTACAGGGGATACAGCCCCAGCATTTT
CASSLNLQGIQPQHF
>once|16|TRBV6-2/TRBV6-3|TRBD2|TRBJ2-7
TGTGCCAGCAGTTACAAGGCGGGGGTACTCTTCTACGAGCAGTACTTC
CASSYKAGVLFYEQYF
>-|15|TRBV5-6|-|TRBJ1-1
TGTGCCAGCAGCTTGGCCGCGGGGGGGAACACTGAAGCTTTCTTT
CASSLAAGGNTEAFF
>-|13|TRBV6-5|-|TRBJ1-5
TGTGCCAGCATTCACCGGGGGGGTCAGCCCCAGCATTTT
CASIHRGGQPQHF
>-|17|TRBV2|TRBD2|TRBJ2-3
TGTGCCAGCAGTCGAGGACTAGCATGGACTAGCACAGATACGCAGTATTTT
CASSRGLAWTSTDTQYF
>-|16|TRBV19|TRBD1|TRBJ1-2
TGTGCCAGTACCCTAATCACAGGGGGACCAAACTATGGCTACACCTTC
CASTLITGGPNYGYTF
>few|12|TRBV5-8|-|TRBJ1-2
TGTGCCAGCAGAGGGGTTAACTATGGCTACACCTTC
CASRGVNYGYTF
>-|14|TRBV11-1|-|TRBJ1-1
TGTGCCAGCAGCCCCCCGACAGATTACACTGAAGCTTTCTTT
CASSPPTDYTEAFF
>-|14|TRBV6-2/TRBV6-3|TRBD1|TRBJ2-3
TGTGCCAGCAGCTTGACAGGGAGAACAGATACGCAGTATTTT
CASSLTGRTDTQYF
>once|15|TRBV27|-|TRBJ1-3
TGTGCCAGCAGTTTTACGGGCAGGGGCGGAAACACCATATATTTT
CASSFTGRGGNTIYF
>-|15|TRBV10-3|TRBD1|TRBJ1-6
TGTGCCATCAAGGCACGGGGACAGCATAATTCACCCCTCCACTTT
CAIKARGQHNSPLHF
>-|16|TRBV5-1|TRBD2|TRBJ2-2
TGCGCCAGCAGCTTCGTCGCTAGCGGGGAAACCGGGGAGCTGTTTTTT
CASSFVASGETGELFF
>-|17|TRBV18|TRBD2|TRBJ2-1
TGTGCCAGCTCATACGGTGGACTAGCGGTTGGGGGCAATGAGCAGTTCTTC
CASSYGGLAVGGNEQFF
>-|15|TRBV10-3|-|TRBJ1-1
TGTGCCATCAGTGAAGAGGGTAAGGGTAACACTGAAGCTTTCTTT
CAISEEGKGNTEAFF
>few|16|TRBV6-4|-|TRBJ1-5
TGTGCCAGCAGTGCTTCTACCACCCGAAGCAATCAGCCCCAGCATTTT
CASSASTTRSNQPQHF